The 20 T cell receptor beta chains reported below all come from one sample, sequenced in a study of T cell responses to AZD1222 COVID-19 vaccine. Clones were sequenced by immunoSEQ multiplex PCR, and TCRdb holds only the in-frame ones, with some missing. The profile shows about 110,000 clones, approximately 90% of them singletons. The starting material was peripheral blood, obtained on day 0 of AZD1222 vaccination. These receptors all stem from an adult in good health.

The chain recombines TRBV7-3 with TRBJ2-3; 7 nucleotides match TRBD2. The J segment lost 4 bases and the V segment lost 2 bases, leaving 6 bases of the junction unmatched. The CDR3 runs to 15 residues. Germline V gene data show CDR1 as SGHTA and CDR2 as FQGTGA. CDR3 loop: CASSLLAGDPDTQYF. The CDR3 DNA reads TGTGCCAGCAGCTTACTGGCGGGAGATCCAGATACGCAGTATTTT.

V gene TRBV29-1 combines with J gene TRBJ2-5; TRBD2 agrees at 7 bases. The trim removed 3 bases at V and 5 bases at J, leaving 12 bases unmatched. This CDR3 is 15 amino acids long. In germline, CDR1 is SQVTM, CDR2 ANQGSEA. The CDR3, as DNA: TGCAGCGTTGATGGTTTGGGGGGGTCCTGGGAGACCCAGTACTTC. Encoded protein: CSVDGLGGSWETQYF.

Comments on this clone: Other nucleotide sequences in the sample specify the same CDR3. The genes are TRBV9 and TRBJ1-2; possible D gene TRBD1, 6 bases. Germline V gives CDR1 SGDLS, CDR2 YYNGEE. Trimming shortened V by 6 bases and J by 3 bases, and 12 bases separated the two germline ends. The CDR3 runs to 13 residues. The CDR3 sequence: CASTLGGDYGYTF. The CDR3 nucleotides are TGTGCCAGCACCCTAGGGGGGGACTATGGCTACACCTTC.

This clone was counted only a few times. This chain uses TRBV18 with TRBJ1-1; possibly TRBD1 for D (6 bases). Trimming left V 3 bases short and J 11 bases short, with 16 bases between. The CDR3 contains 13 residues. Germline-derived CDR1 and CDR2 are KGHSH and LQKENI. CDR3 amino acids: CASSPETGKEAFF. The CDR3 DNA sequence: TGTGCCAGCTCACCGGAGACAGGAAAAGAGGCTTTCTTT.

The chain is built from TRBV5-6 and TRBJ1-3; D ambiguous. Germline V gene lookup returns CDR1 SGHDT and CDR2 YYEEEE. The CDR3 spans 15 residues. V lost 2 bases and J 4 bases, leaving 13 bases between the germline ends. This CDR3 reads CASSFMDRAGNTIYF. CDR3 in DNA: TGTGCCAGCAGCTTCATGGATAGGGCCGGAAACACCATATATTTT.

The genes are TRBV28 and TRBJ2-5, with D hard to call. Germline CDR1 MDHEN, CDR2 SYDVKM. CDR3 length equals 15 residues. V was shortened by 6 bases and J by 1 base, with 15 bases between the two germline ends. DNA of the CDR3: TGTGCCAGCAGACGACCCCGGGCGATCCAAGAGACCCAGTACTTC. This codes for CASRRPRAIQETQYF.

V is TRBV3-1 (or the pseudogene TRBV3-2) and J is TRBJ1-2; a weak D match, TRBD1 (5 bases). The CDR3 has 15 residues. V was clipped by 1 base and J by 6 bases, with 15 bases between them. Germline CDR1 reads LGHDT; CDR2 reads YNNKEL (reference sequence). CDR3 sequence reads: CASSQGWGRWNGYTF. CDR3 in DNA: TGTGCCAGCAGCCAAGGATGGGGCCGGTGGAATGGCTACACCTTC.

Only a few counts were recorded for this clone. The genes are TRBV28 and TRBJ2-5; D call uncertain. The CDR3 runs 13 residues. Germline CDR1 and CDR2: MDHEN and SYDVKM. Trimming shortened V by 3 bases and J by 2 bases, and 7 bases separated the two germline ends. This CDR3 is CASSLGIQETQYF. The CDR3 nucleotides are TGTGCCAGCAGTTTGGGCATTCAAGAGACCCAGTACTTC.

V gene TRBV19 combines with J gene TRBJ1-3; 7 bases match TRBD1. CDR1 LNHDA and CDR2 SQIVND come from the germline V gene (reference sequence). The trim removed 3 bases at V and 0 bases at J, leaving 2 bases unmatched. The CDR3 runs 15 residues. This chain's CDR3 is CASSMDRSSGNTIYF. The CDR3 DNA is TGTGCCAGTAGTATGGACAGGAGCTCTGGAAACACCATATATTTT. The full variable domain, in which reference TRBV19 and TRBJ1-3 provide the parts outside the CDR3, is DGGITQSPKYLFRKEGQNVTLSCEQNLNHDAMYWYRQDPGQGLRLIYYSQIVNDFQKGDIAEGYSVSREKKESFPLTVTSAQKNPTAFYLCASSMDRSSGNTIYFGEGSWLTVV.

The J gene is TRBJ1-5, the V gene TRBV19, with 9 bases fitting TRBD1. CDR3 length: 15 amino acids. V dropped 5 bases and J dropped 6; count of bases not matched to a gene: 8. Germline lookup yields CDR1 LNHDA and CDR2 SQIVND (reference sequence). CDR3 DNA sequence: TGTGCCAGTAGTGCCGCGGGACAGGGACGTCAGCCCCAGCATTTT. It codes for CASSAAGQGRQPQHF.

This chain connects TRBV2 to TRBJ1-1; D remains unclear. Germline V gives CDR1 SNHLY, CDR2 FYNNEI. This CDR3 has 13 amino acids. Trimming cost V 9 bases and J 3 bases, with 14 bases left between them. This CDR3 is CASRVGRDTEAFF. DNA of the CDR3: TGTGCCAGTAGGGTGGGTAGGGACACTGAAGCTTTCTTT. The whole variable domain, remainder taken from reference TRBV2 and TRBJ1-1, is EPEVTQTPSHQVTQMGQEVILRCVPISNHLYFYWYRQILGQKVEFLVSFYNNEISEKSEIFDDQFSVERPDGSNFTLKIRSTKLEDSAMYFCASRVGRDTEAFFGQGTRLTVV.

V and J are TRBV19 and TRBJ2-2; D ambiguous. The V gene's germline CDR1 is LNHDA and CDR2 SQIVND (reference sequence). Deletions cut 2 bases from V and 6 bases from J, with 10 bases between. The CDR3 totals 14 residues. The CDR3 loop reads CASSISLKPGELFF. The CDR3 nucleotides read TGTGCCAGTAGTATAAGCCTTAAACCCGGGGAGCTGTTTTTT.

This clone occurred once. This chain connects TRBV7-7 to TRBJ2-2, with D unclear. V was shortened by 4 bases and J by 3 bases, with 6 bases between the two germline ends. The CDR3 consists of 13 residues. Germline CDR1 is SSHAT and CDR2 is FNYEAQ (reference sequence). CDR3 coding DNA: TGTGCCAGCAGCTCTAGTGACACCGGGGAGCTGTTTTTT. Its protein is CASSSSDTGELFF.

The gene calls are TRBV7-3 and TRBJ2-1; 11 bases match TRBD2. The germline CDR1 and CDR2 sequences are SGHTA and FQGTGA. V shed 5 bases, J shed 3 bases, and the junction held 3 bases outside the gene matches. The length of the CDR3 is 15 residues. CDR3 protein: CASSPGLADYNEQFF. The CDR3 DNA is TGTGCCAGCAGCCCGGGACTAGCGGACTACAATGAGCAGTTCTTC.

About this clone itself: The junction shows a germline mismatch at one end, possibly a read error. The chain uses TRBV5-6 and TRBJ1-2; possibly TRBD1 for D (6 bases). CDR3 length equals 13 residues. The germline CDR1 and CDR2 sequences are SGHDT and YYEEEE. DNA of the CDR3: TGTGCCAACAGCGGAACAGGGACGTATGGCTACACCTTC. As protein: CANSGTGTYGYTF.

The genes are TRBV2 and TRBJ1-5; D perhaps matches TRBD1 (5 bases). Per the germline V gene, CDR1 is SNHLY and CDR2 is FYNNEI. The CDR3 is made up of 14 amino acids. The V gene lost 5 bases and the J gene lost 3 bases, with 11 bases spanning the gap. The CDR3 loop is CASSYDRNNQPQHF. Written as DNA, the CDR3 is TGTGCCAGCAGTTACGACAGAAACAATCAGCCCCAGCATTTT.

The rearrangement uses TRBV5-4 and TRBJ2-7, with 9 bases identical to TRBD1. The V segment lost 4 bases and the J segment 0 bases; nucleotides outside the gene matches: 5. This CDR3 comprises 15 residues. CDR1 SGHNT and CDR2 YYREEE come from the germline V gene (reference sequence). The CDR3 nucleotides read TGTGCCAGCAGCGTCGGACAGGGGAGCTCCTACGAGCAGTACTTC. Protein product: CASSVGQGSSYEQYF. The variable domain in full, with the rest retrieved from reference TRBV5-4 and TRBJ2-7, is ETGVTQSPTHLIKTRGQQVTLRCSSQSGHNTVSWYQQALGQGPQFIFQYYREEENGRGNFPPRFSGLQFPNYSSELNVNALELDDSALYLCASSVGQGSSYEQYFGPGTRLTVT.

This chain uses TRBV6-5 with TRBJ2-1, with D possibly being TRBD2 (7 bases). Germline-derived CDR1 and CDR2 are MNHEY and SVGAGI. This CDR3 contains 14 residues. Trimming shortened V by 0 bases and J by 14 bases, and 17 bases separated the two germline ends. Here the CDR3 DNA reads TGTGCCAGCAGTTACTCGGGGCAAACAGGGAGGGAGTTCTTC. Translation gives CASSYSGQTGREFF.

This clone was found once. V gene TRBV5-8 combines with J gene TRBJ2-7; 8 nucleotides align to TRBD1. Germline V lookup: CDR1 SGHTS, CDR2 YDEGEE. The CDR3 runs to 15 residues. This CDR3 is CASSQGTGQVYEQYV. The CDR3 DNA follows: TGTGCTAGCAGCCAAGGGACAGGCCAAGTCTACGAGCAGTACGTC.

This CDR3 is CASSLSAGGPDTQYF. In DNA form, the CDR3 reads TGTGCCAGCAGTCTCTCAGCGGGAGGGCCTGATACGCAGTATTTT. The genes are TRBV6-6 and TRBJ2-3, with 10 bases that match TRBD2. Germline V gives CDR1 MNHNY, CDR2 SVGAGI (reference sequence). V lost 5 bases, J lost 6 bases, and 8 bases stayed unmatched. This CDR3 comprises 15 residues.